This TCR beta chain was recovered during a study of T-cell reconstitution after alpha-beta-depleted transplantation in children. This clonotype was counted ten times or more. Preparation of the TCRbeta library used unique molecular identifiers. TCRdb used MiXCR to reprocess the PCR reads, holding one entry per CDR3 protein. The table has about 100,000 distinct CDR3 sequences, around 6.4% seen once. The sequence came from a male patient between 2 and 15 years old who had a stem cell transplant for acute lymphoblastic leukemia, so the T cells may come from the graft donor. This specimen consisted of PBMCs, mostly from graft donor cells, obtained 360 days after TCRalphabeta/CD19-depleted stem cell transplant.

In nucleotides, the CDR3 is TGCAGTGCTAGAGGGAGGGACAGGTTCTCCTACGAGCAGTACTTC. This encodes CSARGRDRFSYEQYF. The rearrangement links TRBV20-1 to TRBJ2-7; 8 positions agree with TRBD1. Germline-derived CDR1 and CDR2 are DFQATT and SNEGSKA (reference sequence). CDR3 length equals 15 residues. J gave up 0 bases and V 1 base, and 5 bases lay outside the gene matches.